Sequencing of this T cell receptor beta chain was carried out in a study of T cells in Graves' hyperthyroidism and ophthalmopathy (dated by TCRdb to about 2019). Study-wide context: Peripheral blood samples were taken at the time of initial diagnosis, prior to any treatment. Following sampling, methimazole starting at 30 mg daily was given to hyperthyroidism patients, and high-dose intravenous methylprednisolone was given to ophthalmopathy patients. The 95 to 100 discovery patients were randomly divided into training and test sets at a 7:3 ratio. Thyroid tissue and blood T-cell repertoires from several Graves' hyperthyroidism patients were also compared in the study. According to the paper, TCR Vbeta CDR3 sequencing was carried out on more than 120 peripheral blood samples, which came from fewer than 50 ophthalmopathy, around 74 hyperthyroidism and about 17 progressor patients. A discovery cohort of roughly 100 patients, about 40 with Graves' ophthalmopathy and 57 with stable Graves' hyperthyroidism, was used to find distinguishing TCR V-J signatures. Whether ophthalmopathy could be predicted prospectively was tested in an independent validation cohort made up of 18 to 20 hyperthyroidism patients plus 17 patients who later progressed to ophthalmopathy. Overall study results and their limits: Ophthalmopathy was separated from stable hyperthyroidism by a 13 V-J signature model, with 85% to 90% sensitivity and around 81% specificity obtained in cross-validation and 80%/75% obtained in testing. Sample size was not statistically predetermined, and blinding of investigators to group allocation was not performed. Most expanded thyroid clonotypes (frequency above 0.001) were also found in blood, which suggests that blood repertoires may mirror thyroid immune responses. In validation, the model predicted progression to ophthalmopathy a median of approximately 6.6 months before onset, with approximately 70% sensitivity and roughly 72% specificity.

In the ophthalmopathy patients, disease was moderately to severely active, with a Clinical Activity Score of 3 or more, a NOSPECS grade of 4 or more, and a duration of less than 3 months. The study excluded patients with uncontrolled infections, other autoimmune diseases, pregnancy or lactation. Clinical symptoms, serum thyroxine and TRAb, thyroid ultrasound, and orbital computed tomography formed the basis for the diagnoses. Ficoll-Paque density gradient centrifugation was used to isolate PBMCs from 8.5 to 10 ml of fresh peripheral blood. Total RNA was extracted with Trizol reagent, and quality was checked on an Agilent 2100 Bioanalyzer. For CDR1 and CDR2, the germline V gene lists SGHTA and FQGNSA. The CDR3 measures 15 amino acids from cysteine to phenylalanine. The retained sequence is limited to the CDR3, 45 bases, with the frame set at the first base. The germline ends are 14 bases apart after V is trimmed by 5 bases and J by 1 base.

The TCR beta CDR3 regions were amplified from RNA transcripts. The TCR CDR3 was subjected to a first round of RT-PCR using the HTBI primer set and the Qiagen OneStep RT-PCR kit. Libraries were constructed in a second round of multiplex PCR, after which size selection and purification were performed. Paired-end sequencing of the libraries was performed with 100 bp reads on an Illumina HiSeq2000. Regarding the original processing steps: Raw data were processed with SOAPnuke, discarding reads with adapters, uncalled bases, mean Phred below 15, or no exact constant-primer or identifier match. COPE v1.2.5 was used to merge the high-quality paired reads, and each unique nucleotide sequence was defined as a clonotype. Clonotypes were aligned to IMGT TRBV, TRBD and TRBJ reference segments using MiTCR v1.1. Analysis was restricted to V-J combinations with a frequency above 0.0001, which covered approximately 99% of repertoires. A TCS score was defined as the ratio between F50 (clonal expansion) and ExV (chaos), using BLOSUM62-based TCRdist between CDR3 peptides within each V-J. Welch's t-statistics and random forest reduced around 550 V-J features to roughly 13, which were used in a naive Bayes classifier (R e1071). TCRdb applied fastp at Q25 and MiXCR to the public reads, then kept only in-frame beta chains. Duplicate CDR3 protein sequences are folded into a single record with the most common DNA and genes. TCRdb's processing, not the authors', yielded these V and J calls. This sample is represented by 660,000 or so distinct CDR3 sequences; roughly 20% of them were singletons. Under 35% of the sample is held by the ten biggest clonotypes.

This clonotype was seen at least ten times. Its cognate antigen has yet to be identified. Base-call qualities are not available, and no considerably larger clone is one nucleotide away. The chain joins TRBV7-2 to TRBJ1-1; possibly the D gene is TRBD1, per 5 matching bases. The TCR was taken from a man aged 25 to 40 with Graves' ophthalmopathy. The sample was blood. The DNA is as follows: TGTGCCAGCAGCCCACCGGGACTCCCGAACACTGAAGCTTTCTTT. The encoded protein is CASSPPGLPNTEAFF.